The clone carrying this TCR beta chain was counted between two and nine times. Other DNA sequences within the sample encode an identical CDR3. Per the original data handling: Estimation of nucleated cell counts relied on the amplification of reference gene primers. The data were produced by immunoSEQ multiplex PCR, yet TCRdb's version contains in-frame clones alone and is incomplete. That table supplies the V and J calls and clone size; D and trimming were determined from the DNA. The repertoire holds 130,000 to 150,000 clones, with 85% to 90% as singletons. This entry comes from a study of blood T cell repertoires in COVID-19. Background on the study: Researchers got acute and convalescent COVID-19 samples from the United States, Italy and Spain.

CDR1 and CDR2 (germline): LGHNA, YSLEER. Deletions cut 0 bases from V and 4 bases from J, with 13 bases between. The CDR3 sequence is 15 residues long. This receptor was obtained from a woman between 35 and 50 years old with acute or convalescent COVID-19. Input material: peripheral blood. The gene calls are TRBV4-3 and TRBJ2-7; D is perhaps TRBD2 (5 bases). The CDR3: CASSQDRAVLYEQYF. The CDR3 DNA is TGCGCCAGCAGCCAAGATCGAGCGGTCTTGTACGAGCAGTACTTC.